The 10 T cell receptor beta chains listed next were all sequenced from one sample in a study of blood T cell repertoires in COVID-19. The assay was immunoSEQ multiplex PCR, and TCRdb's table has in-frame clones only and misses some. The sample holds tens of thousands of clones, roughly 96% seen once. Sequencing was done on a sample of peripheral blood. These receptors came from a human donor with active COVID-19. The donor label of this sample is uncertain.

The V gene is TRBV5-1, the J gene TRBJ2-3; no clear D gene. The CDR3 covers 14 residues. The germline CDR1 and CDR2 sequences are SGHRS and YFSETQ. Trimming pared 6 bases from V and 2 bases from J, leaving 13 bases between. CDR3 sequence (DNA): TGCGCCAGCAACTTACGGAGTTTCACAGATACGCAGTATTTT. Protein product: CASNLRSFTDTQYF.

The chain uses TRBV5-4 and TRBJ2-7; a possible D gene is TRBD1 (6 bases). Germline V CDR1 and CDR2: SGHNT, YYREEE (reference sequence). The germline V and J ends were trimmed by 10 bases and 2 bases, with 10 bases remaining between them. The CDR3 loop spans 11 amino acids. CDR3 nucleotides: TGTGCCTCCAGGGGCACCTACGAGCAGTACTTC. Protein product: CASRGTYEQYF.

The rearrangement links TRBV7-9 to TRBJ2-7, with 8 bases lining up with TRBD2. V trimming: 3 bases; J trimming: 7 bases; junction bases outside the gene matches: 11. Germline assignment: CDR1 SEHNR and CDR2 FQNEAQ (reference sequence). This CDR3 has 15 amino acids. DNA of the CDR3: TGTGCCAGCAGCTTGAAGGGGCCCTCGGGAGGGGAGCAGTACTTC. As protein: CASSLKGPSGGEQYF.

Here the CDR3 DNA reads TGTGGAACACGGGGGGACAAGGGTTTTCCGGGCTACGAGCAGTACTTC. It is translated as CGTRGDKGFPGYEQYF. V usage is TRBV6-6 and J usage is TRBJ2-7, with D possibly being TRBD2 (7 bases). CDR3 size: 16 residues. Germline CDR1 reads MNHNY; CDR2 reads SVGAGI (reference sequence).

V gene TRBV19 combines with J gene TRBJ1-2; D is possibly TRBD1 (5 bases). This CDR3 is built from 13 residues. The V and J ends lost 8 bases and 4 bases respectively, with 14 bases between them. Germline lookup yields CDR1 LNHDA and CDR2 SQIVND (reference sequence). CDR3 amino acids: CASSPRGSYGYTF. DNA for the CDR3: TGTGCCAGTTCGCCCCGGGGGTCCTATGGCTACACCTTC.

The chain recombines TRBV2 with TRBJ2-7, with 10 bases aligning to TRBD2. The length of the CDR3 is 14 residues. Germline V gene data show CDR1 as SNHLY and CDR2 as FYNNEI. V lost 7 bases to trimming and J lost 3 bases; unmatched junction nucleotides: 6. The CDR3 region is CASTLSGRFYEQYF. Written as DNA, the CDR3 is TGTGCCAGCACCCTTAGCGGGAGGTTCTACGAGCAGTACTTC.

This chain uses TRBV7-6 with TRBJ2-1; 11 positions match TRBD2. This CDR3 has 15 amino acids. The trim removed 2 bases at V and 4 bases at J, leaving 1 base unmatched. Germline loops: CDR1 SGHVS, CDR2 FNYEAQ. CDR3 amino acids: CASSLPSGGYNEQFF. Written as DNA, the CDR3 is TGTGCCAGCAGCTTACCTAGCGGGGGGTACAATGAGCAGTTCTTC. The complete variable domain, with remaining parts taken from reference TRBV7-6 and TRBJ2-1, reads GAGVSQSPRYKVTKRGQDVALRCDPISGHVSLYWYRQALGQGPEFLTYFNYEAQQDKSGLPNDRFSAERPEGSISTLTIQRTEQRDSAMYRCASSLPSGGYNEQFFGPGTRLTVL.

The chain couples TRBV15 to TRBJ2-1; weak D call: TRBD1 (8 bases). Trimming removed 7 bases from V and 6 bases from J, with 25 bases in between. CDR3 length: 17 amino acids. Germline assignment: CDR1 LNHNV and CDR2 YYDKDF (reference sequence). The CDR3 DNA sequence: TGTGCCACCACCACATCCGCGGGGGACAGGTTTATCAATGAGCAGTTCTTC. Residues: CATTTSAGDRFINEQFF.

This clone showed up just a few times. V is TRBV7-2 and J is TRBJ1-1; D uncertain. Germline CDR1 and CDR2: SGHTA and FQGNSA. Trimming took off 5 bases at V and 0 bases at J, with 10 bases between the two ends. This CDR3 region has 14 residues. CDR3 region: CASSVTVMNTEAFF. CDR3 coding DNA: TGTGCCAGCAGCGTAACGGTTATGAACACTGAAGCTTTCTTT.

The chain combines TRBV27 with TRBJ2-7; 11 nucleotides line up with TRBD2. After removal of 1 base from V and 0 bases from J, the junction contained 17 bases not matched to a gene. The CDR3 length is 21 residues. Germline CDR1 MNHEY, CDR2 SMNVEV (reference sequence). The DNA for the CDR3 is TGTGCCAGCAGTTTATTAGGGGGACTAGCGGTGGTACAATCTAACTCCTACGAGCAGTACTTC. This codes for CASSLLGGLAVVQSNSYEQYF.